The sequence of this TCR beta chain was determined in a study of T cell responses to AZD1222 COVID-19 vaccine. This clone came up once. What it binds is unknown. The CDR3 consists of 14 residues. V lost 0 bases and J lost 8, with 14 bases in between. The V gene's germline CDR1 is SGHDT and CDR2 YYEEEE. Whole-study results and caveats: CD4 TCRs linked to vaccination spanned spike, dominating at 160-218 and 743-854. Following two doses of AZD1222, Spike-specific TCR breadth and depth rose. Clonal diversity was possibly underestimated, and white British individuals and females predominated among donors. No day 14 peak samples; only post-peak repertoires were characterized.

The method was immunoSEQ multiplex PCR; TCRdb's version includes in-frame clones alone and lacks a portion of them. The table lists around 100,000 clones, about nine tenths of them singletons. The input for sequencing was peripheral blood, taken on day 0 of AZD1222 vaccination. The genes are TRBV5-6 and TRBJ1-2, with D perhaps TRBD1 (6 bases). The TCR was taken from an adult in good health. The CDR3 sequence: CASSLVPGGRGYTF. The DNA of the CDR3 is TGTGCCAGCAGCTTGGTACCTGGGGGCAGGGGCTACACCTTC.